This T cell receptor beta chain emerged from a study of OX40 agonist ivuxolimab in advanced cancers. As for the study more broadly: Ivuxolimab was an agonistic, fully human IgG2 monoclonal antibody directed against OX40 (CD134), a costimulatory receptor. Intravenous ivuxolimab was administered to patients every 2 weeks at six dose levels: 0.01, 0.1, 0.3, 1.5, 3 and 10 mg/kg. In the dose-escalation cohort, more than 80% of patients were male, and the mean age was 60 years with a range of roughly 23 to 79. The point of sequencing TCRbeta in the periphery was to test whether ivuxolimab changed TCR sequence diversity and drove clonal T-cell expansion. Of the approximately 53 patients in dose escalation, some 20 had hepatocellular carcinoma, some 15 had melanoma, 9 had renal cell carcinoma and 9 had head and neck cancer. Patients were allowed to have had prior anti-PD-1, anti-PD-L1 or anti-CTLA-4 therapy, and around 37% of the dose-escalation patients had previously received checkpoint inhibitors. Three dose-escalation patients achieved partial responses, one with hepatocellular carcinoma and two with cutaneous melanoma. The paper reports the monotherapy dose-escalation portion (N of about 50 patients) of the phase I ivuxolimab trial. Results and caveats for the whole study, not just this receptor: Clonal expansion of both CD4+ and CD8+ blood T cells was observed from baseline to week 6 at doses 0.1 to 3.0 mg/kg. After ivuxolimab, CD8+ T cells had more expanded clones than CD4+ T cells on average. The antigen specificity of the peripheral T cells that underwent clonal expansion was not determined. Low levels of normalized T-cell clonal expansion were also shown by some nonresponding patients. In partial responders in the 0.1-3.0 mg/kg groups, normalized peripheral clonal expansion was found to be among the lowest, especially among CD8+ T cells.

From a lookup of the germline V gene (reference sequence), CDR1 and CDR2 are GTSNPN and SVGIG. The CDR3, from cysteine to phenylalanine, totals 13 residues. Of all the DNA, just the CDR3 is kept, 39 bases in frame from base 1. Compared with germline, V lacks 0 bases and J lacks 7 bases; bases without a gene match: 3. The trial excluded patients who had a history of autoimmune disease or were on systemic immunosuppression. In every dose cohort, peripheral blood was drawn for TCR sequencing at baseline, cycle 4 day 1, and cycle 7 day 1. The samples were drawn from a first-in-human, open-label, multicenter phase I dose-escalation trial of ivuxolimab. Adults with locally advanced or metastatic head and neck squamous cell, hepatocellular, melanoma or renal cell carcinoma were enrolled in the trial. Before TCR sequencing, CD4+ and CD8+ T cells were separately sorted from peripheral blood. Genomic DNA was extracted from sorted cells for sequencing of the TCRbeta CDR3 region. TCRbeta CDR3 regions were sequenced using the immunoSEQ Assay. TCRdb carries this immuneACCESS record with in-frame sequences only. Its versions omit some clonotypes, under half of them owing to an unresolved V gene in the studies checked, with the rest unexplained. This sample holds roughly 80,000 clones; around 83% were observed only once. Around 2.1% of the sample comes from the top ten.

This clone is a singleton in its sample. Its antigen is still unknown. No clone much larger than this one lies a single base away; base qualities are absent. The chain is assembled from TRBV30 and TRBJ1-3, with 7 bases in between that match TRBD1. This TCR came from an adult with an advanced solid tumor such as melanoma, head and neck, liver or kidney cancer. This specimen was CD4+ or CD8+ T cells sorted from blood, taken in a trial of the OX40 agonist ivuxolimab. Read as DNA, the sequence is TGTGCCTGGAGTGTACAGGGACAGAACACCATATATTTT. This translates into CAWSVQGQNTIYF.